This T cell receptor (beta chain) was sequenced for a study of identical twins. Regarding the study as a whole: A partial confounding effect on zero-insertion analyses could come from invariant MAIT and iNKT cells.

V lost 9 bases, J lost 4 bases, and 12 bases stayed unmatched. Germline assignment: CDR1 SNHLY and CDR2 FYNNEI. The CDR3 totals 15 residues. Through template switching, a universal primer site was introduced, and the cDNA contained unique molecular identifiers. Each CDR3 protein is one row after TCRdb ran MiXCR on the 5' RACE reads. The data show fewer than 800,000 distinct CDR3 sequences, roughly 7.1% seen once. Regarding this clonotype: Its antigen is undetermined.

Separately, the same data were catalogued under a study of yellow fever vaccine responses in identical twins.

The material sequenced was PBMCs. This sequence originates from a woman younger than 35 in good health. This chain uses TRBV2 with TRBJ2-1; 7 nucleotides align to TRBD2. CDR3 sequence reads: CARGGRTSMYNEQFF. DNA of the CDR3: TGTGCCAGGGGGGGGAGGACATCAATGTACAATGAGCAGTTCTTC.